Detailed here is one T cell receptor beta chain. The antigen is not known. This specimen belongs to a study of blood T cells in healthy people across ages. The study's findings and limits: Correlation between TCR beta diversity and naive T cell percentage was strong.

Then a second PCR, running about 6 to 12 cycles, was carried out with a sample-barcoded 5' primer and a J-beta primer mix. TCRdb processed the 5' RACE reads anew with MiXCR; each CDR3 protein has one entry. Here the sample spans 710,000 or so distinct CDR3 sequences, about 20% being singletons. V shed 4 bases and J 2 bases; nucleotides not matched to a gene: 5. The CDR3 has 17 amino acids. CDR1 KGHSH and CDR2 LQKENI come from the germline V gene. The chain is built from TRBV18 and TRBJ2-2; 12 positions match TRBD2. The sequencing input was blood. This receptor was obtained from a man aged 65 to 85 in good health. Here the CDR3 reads CASSLWTSGANTGELFF. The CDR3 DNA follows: TGTGCCAGCTCACTTTGGACTAGCGGGGCCAACACCGGGGAGCTGTTTTTT. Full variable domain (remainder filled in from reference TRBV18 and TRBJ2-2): NAGVMQNPRHLVRRRGQEARLRCSPMKGHSHVYWYRQLPEEGLKFMVYLQKENIIDESGMPKERFSAEFPKEGPSILRIQQVVRGDSAAYFCASSLWTSGANTGELFFGEGSRLTVL.